The rows below give T cell receptor beta chains drawn from one sample of a study of cytomegalovirus exposure and HLA in healthy donors. Generated by immunoSEQ multiplex PCR, the TCRdb table keeps only in-frame clones and is missing some. The table lists 100,000 to 150,000 clones, nearly 90% of them singletons. The sequenced sample was PBMCs. These receptors originate from a woman aged 18 to 35 in good health and CMV-seronegative. Both conserved end residues are part of each CDR3. A D gene is named only where the DNA matches it firmly.

d_call,j_call,v_call,cdr3_aa
.,TRBJ2-3,TRBV6-5,CASSYFAGDTDTQYF
.,TRBJ1-2,TRBV6-5,CASSVYGGDYGYTF
.,TRBJ1-1,TRBV28,CASSSLGGSSEAFF
TRBD1,TRBJ1-5,TRBV19,CASSFRQGGQPQHF
TRBD1,TRBJ1-1,TRBV6-7,CASSLPGQGTSDTEAFF
TRBD1,TRBJ1-5,TRBV6-4,CASRLNRDRGAQPQHF
TRBD2,TRBJ2-1,TRBV27,CASSALASGNHEQFF
.,TRBJ2-7,TRBV5-6,CASSRRLGRYEQYF
TRBD2,TRBJ2-3,TRBV6-4,CASSLIAGESVTQYF
.,TRBJ2-5,TRBV19,CASSERRSQETQYF
.,TRBJ2-2,TRBV28,CASLGATGELFF
TRBD2,TRBJ2-2,TRBV14,CASSRAGVTTGELFF
TRBD2,TRBJ2-3,TRBV6-4,CASSDSAGATDTQYF
.,TRBJ1-1,TRBV30,CAWSVLQGNTEAFF
.,TRBJ1-4,TRBV7-2,CASKQGANEKLFF
.,TRBJ2-1,TRBV28,CASSSPVRLWSSYNEQFF
.,TRBJ2-3,TRBV27,CASSLLTGFSTDTQYF
.,TRBJ1-5,TRBV6-5,CASSKQVFQPQHF
TRBD1,TRBJ1-6,TRBV18,CASSRTGDNSPLHF
.,TRBJ1-1,TRBV11-2,CASSPKTGWVTEAFF
.,TRBJ2-1,TRBV2,CASSEGRDIAYYNEQFF
.,TRBJ2-1,TRBV11-2,CASSSIRGAPNEQFF
.,TRBJ1-1,TRBV13,CASSRGPEAFF
TRBD2,TRBJ2-3,TRBV30,CAWGRLAGTQDTQYF
TRBD1,TRBJ1-2,TRBV18,CASSPAKTGSYGYTF